This T cell receptor beta chain was sequenced for a study of cytomegalovirus exposure and HLA in healthy donors. Study results and caveats: Rare sequences made up most TCRs, while some public TCRs were found in many donors. Both high specificity and high sensitivity reportedly marked the classifier's diagnosis of cytomegalovirus status.

CDR3 length: 15 residues. Deletions cut 6 bases from V and 5 bases from J, with 17 bases between. CDR1 and CDR2 (germline): WNHNN, SYGVQD (reference sequence). With respect to this clone: Antigen unknown.

The PCR employed 60 Vbeta primers together with 13 Jbeta primers. The assay was immunoSEQ multiplex PCR, and TCRdb's table has in-frame clones only and misses some. This sample has 99,000 or so clones, with about 80% found just once. The receptor comes from a male donor in good health and CMV-seropositive. V gene TRBV10-1 combines with J gene TRBJ1-5; possibly TRBD1 for D (6 bases). The sample consisted of PBMCs. In DNA form, the CDR3 reads TGCGCCAGCAGGACCCGGGACAAAGGGGATCAGCCCCAGCATTTT. Translation gives CASRTRDKGDQPQHF.